This T cell receptor beta chain was sequenced for a study of circulating and synovial CD4+ cells in juvenile arthritis. The study, taken as a whole, reports: Circulating pathogenic-like and bulk T cells looked alike by Vbeta family usage. Some such blood samples were as oligoclonal as synovium.

The CDR3 runs to 16 residues. With respect to this clone: Its specificity is not known.

The repertoire was sequenced with immunoSEQ multiplex PCR; TCRdb's copy has only in-frame clones and lacks some. The sample yields tens of thousands of clones, more than 90% seen once. The origin of this receptor is a human donor with juvenile idiopathic arthritis. The chain combines TRBV21-1 with TRBJ2-1; the table's D call, TRBD2, was not checked against the DNA. TRBV21-1 is a documented pseudogene. The sample comprised CD4+ T cells from blood. In DNA form, the CDR3 reads TGTGCCAGCAGAGGGACTAGCGGGAAGTCCTACAATGAGCAGTTCTTC. This sequence encodes CASRGTSGKSYNEQFF.